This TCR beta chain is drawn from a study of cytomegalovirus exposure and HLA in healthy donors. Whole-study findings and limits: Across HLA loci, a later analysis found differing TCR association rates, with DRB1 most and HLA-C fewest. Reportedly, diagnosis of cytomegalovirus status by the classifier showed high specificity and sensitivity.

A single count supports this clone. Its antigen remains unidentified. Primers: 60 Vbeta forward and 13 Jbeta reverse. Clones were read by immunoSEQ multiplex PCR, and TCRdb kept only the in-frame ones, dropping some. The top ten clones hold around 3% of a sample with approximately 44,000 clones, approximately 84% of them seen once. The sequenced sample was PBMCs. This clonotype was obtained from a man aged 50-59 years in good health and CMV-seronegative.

The CDR3 loop is CASSPGGSRDTQYF. The CDR3 DNA is TGTGCCAGCAGCCCCGGGGGGTCGAGGGATACGCAGTATTTT. The chain combines TRBV9 with TRBJ2-3, with 7 bases identical to TRBD2. This CDR3 comprises 14 residues. Germline V gene data show CDR1 as SGDLS and CDR2 as YYNGEE. Losses at the gene ends were 4 bases for V and 6 bases for J; bases not matched to a gene: 8.